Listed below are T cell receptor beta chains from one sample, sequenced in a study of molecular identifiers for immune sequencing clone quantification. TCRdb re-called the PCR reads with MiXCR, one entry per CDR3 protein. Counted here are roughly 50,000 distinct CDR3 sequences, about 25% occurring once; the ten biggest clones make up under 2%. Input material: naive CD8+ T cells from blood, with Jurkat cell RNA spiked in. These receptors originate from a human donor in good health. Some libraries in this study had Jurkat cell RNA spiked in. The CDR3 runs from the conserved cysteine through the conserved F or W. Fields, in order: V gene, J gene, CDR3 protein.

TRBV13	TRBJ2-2	CASSLGGSRELFF
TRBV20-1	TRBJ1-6	CSATGAVKVNSPLHF
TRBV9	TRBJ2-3	CASSVGRGAMVTQYF
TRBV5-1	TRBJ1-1	CASSFTGATEAFF
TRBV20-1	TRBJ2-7	CSARESIQGYEQYF
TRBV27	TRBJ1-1	CASSVQTNTEAFF
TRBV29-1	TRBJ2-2	CSFKKVLGEKRTGELFF
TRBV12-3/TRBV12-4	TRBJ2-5	CACDRVGAETQYF
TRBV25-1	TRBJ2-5	CASSGQGPQETQYF
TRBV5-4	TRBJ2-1	CASSQDLYNEQFF
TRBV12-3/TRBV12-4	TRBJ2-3	CASSWVTTDTQYF
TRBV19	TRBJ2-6	CASSIATGAGANVLTF
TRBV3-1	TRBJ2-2	CASSPLLFGTGNTGELFF
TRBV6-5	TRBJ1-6	CASNNRGYDSPLHF
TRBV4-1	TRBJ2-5	CASSQGVGGEETQYF
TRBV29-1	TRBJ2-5	CSVEDSELQETQYF
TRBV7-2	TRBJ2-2	CASSLDRTNTGELFF
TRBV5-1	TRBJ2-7	CAGSLNRYEQYF
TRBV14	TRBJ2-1	CASSPGMRNNEQFF
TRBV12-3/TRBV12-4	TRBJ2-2	CASSVTGTGTSNTGELFF
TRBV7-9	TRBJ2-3	CASSKQGAPDTQYF
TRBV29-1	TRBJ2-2	CSVVAGTGELFF
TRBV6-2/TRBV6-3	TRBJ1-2	CASSYSYGYTF
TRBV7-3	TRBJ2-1	CASSSLLTGSSYNEQFF
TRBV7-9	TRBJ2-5	CASSLPRAETQYF
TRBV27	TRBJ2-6	CASSVTGGVGANVLTF
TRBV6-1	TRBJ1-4	CASRPQGDEKLFF
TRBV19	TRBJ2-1	CASSIGARYNEQFF
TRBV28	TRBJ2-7	CASSPNPGPTSYEQYF
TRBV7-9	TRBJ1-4	CASSLGGEKLFF
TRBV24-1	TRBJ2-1	CATSDLRTFDNEQFF
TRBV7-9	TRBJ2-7	CASSLAPGAGYEQYF
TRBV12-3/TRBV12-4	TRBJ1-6	CASSFVVWESLTTNSPLHF
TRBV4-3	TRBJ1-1	CASSQGETGFVTEAFF